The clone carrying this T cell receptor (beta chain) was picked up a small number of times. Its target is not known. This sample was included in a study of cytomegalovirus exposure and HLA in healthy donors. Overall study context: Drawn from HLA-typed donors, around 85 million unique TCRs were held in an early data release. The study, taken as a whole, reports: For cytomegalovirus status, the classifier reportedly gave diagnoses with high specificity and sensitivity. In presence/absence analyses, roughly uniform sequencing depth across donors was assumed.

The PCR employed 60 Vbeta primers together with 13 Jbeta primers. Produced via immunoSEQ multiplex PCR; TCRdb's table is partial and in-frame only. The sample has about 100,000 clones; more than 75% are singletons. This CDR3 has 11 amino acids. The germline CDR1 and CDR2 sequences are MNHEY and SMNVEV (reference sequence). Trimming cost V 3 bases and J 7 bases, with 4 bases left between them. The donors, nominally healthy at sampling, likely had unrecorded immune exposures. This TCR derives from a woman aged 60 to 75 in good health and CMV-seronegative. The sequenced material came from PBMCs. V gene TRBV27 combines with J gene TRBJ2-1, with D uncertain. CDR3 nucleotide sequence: TGTGCCAGCAGTTTCGGTAATGAGCAGTTCTTC. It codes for CASSFGNEQFF.